This TCR beta chain was sequenced for a study of CXCR3-negative and CXCR3-positive naive CD8 T cells. Of note for this clonotype: The antigen is undetermined.

Subsets of CD8+ T cells were each sorted in triplicate at 300,000 cells apiece. The CDR3 is 18 amino acids. CDR1 and CDR2 (germline): MNHEY, SVGAGI. The study, taken as a whole, reports: Similar TRBV-TRBJ gene usage was seen in naive CXCR3-negative and CXCR3-positive cells, but not in memory cells. Hydrophobicity of TRB CDR3s was greater in CXCR3-positive naive cells than in CXCR3-negative naive cells.

All TRB cDNA libraries came from 5' RACE performed with UMI labels. TCRdb derives one entry per CDR3 protein from the 5' RACE reads, leaving out DNA. This table holds about 85,000 distinct CDR3 sequences. This clonotype originated in a human donor in good health. Some clones in this sample may be carry-over from other donors' samples. Specimen: naive CXCR3+ CD8+ T cells from blood. Subset given: CD45RO-CCR7+CD27+CD95- naive CD8+ T cells expressing CXCR3 (TNR3+). The chain carries TRBV6-5 and TRBJ1-6; the D call of TRBD1 rests on TCRdb alone, since no DNA is present to check it. The CDR3 protein is CASSPRGAFSSYNSPLHF.